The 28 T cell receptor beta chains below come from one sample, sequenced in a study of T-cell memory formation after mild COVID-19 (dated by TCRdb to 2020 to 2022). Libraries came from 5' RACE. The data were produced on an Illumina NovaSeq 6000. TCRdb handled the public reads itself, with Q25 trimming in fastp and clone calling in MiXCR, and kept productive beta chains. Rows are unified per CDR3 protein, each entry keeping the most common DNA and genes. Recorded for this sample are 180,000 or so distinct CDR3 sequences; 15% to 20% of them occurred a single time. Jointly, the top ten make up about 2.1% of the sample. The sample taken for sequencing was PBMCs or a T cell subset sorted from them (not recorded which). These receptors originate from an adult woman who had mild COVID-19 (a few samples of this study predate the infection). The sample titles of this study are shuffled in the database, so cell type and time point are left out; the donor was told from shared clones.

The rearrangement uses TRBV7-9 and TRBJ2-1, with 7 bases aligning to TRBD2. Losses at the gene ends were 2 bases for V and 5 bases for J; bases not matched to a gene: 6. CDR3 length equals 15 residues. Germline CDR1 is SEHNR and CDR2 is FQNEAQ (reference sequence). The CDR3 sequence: CASSLRGSKDNEQFF. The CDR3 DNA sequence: TGTGCCAGCAGCTTACGCGGGAGCAAGGACAATGAGCAGTTCTTC.

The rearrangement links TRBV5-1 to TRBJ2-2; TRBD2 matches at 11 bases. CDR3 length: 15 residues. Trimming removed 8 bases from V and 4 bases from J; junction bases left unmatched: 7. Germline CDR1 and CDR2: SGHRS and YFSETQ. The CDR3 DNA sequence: TGCGCCAGAATAGCGGGAGGGCCTAGCACCGGGGAGCTGTTTTTT. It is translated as CARIAGGPSTGELFF.

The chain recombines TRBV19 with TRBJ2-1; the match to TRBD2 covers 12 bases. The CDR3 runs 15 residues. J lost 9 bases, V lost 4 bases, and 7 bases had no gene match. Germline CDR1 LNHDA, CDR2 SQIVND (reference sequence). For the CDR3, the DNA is TGTGCCAGTAGTAACCTAGCGGGAGGGCCTAGTGAGCAGTTCTTC. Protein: CASSNLAGGPSEQFF. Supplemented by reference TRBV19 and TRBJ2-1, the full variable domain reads DGGITQSPKYLFRKEGQNVTLSCEQNLNHDAMYWYRQDPGQGLRLIYYSQIVNDFQKGDIAEGYSVSREKKESFPLTVTSAQKNPTAFYLCASSNLAGGPSEQFFGPGTRLTVL.

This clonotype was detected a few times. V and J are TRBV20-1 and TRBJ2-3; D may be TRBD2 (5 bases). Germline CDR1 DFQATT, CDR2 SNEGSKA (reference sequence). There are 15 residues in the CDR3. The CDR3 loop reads CSLSARDLNTDTQYF. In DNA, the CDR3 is TGCAGCCTTTCTGCCCGGGATTTAAACACAGATACGCAGTATTTT.

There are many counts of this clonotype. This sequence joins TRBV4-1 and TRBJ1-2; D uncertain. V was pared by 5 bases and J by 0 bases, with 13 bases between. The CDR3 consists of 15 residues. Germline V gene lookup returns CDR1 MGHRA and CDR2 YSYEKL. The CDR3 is CASSGNGRANYGYTF. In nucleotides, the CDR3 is TGCGCCAGCAGCGGTAACGGGAGAGCTAACTATGGCTACACCTTC.

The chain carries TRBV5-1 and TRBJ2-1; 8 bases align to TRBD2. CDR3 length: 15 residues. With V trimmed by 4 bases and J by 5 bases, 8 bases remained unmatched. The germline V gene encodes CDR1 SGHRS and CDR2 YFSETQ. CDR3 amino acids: CASSIGAGVNNEQFF. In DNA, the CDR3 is TGCGCCAGCAGCATTGGAGCGGGAGTAAACAATGAGCAGTTCTTC.

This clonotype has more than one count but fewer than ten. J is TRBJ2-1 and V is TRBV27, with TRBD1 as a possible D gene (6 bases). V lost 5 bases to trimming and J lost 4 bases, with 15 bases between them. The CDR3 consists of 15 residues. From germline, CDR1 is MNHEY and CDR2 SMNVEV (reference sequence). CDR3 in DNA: TGTGCCAGCAGTCCGGGACACGCACCTTACAATGAGCAGTTCTTC. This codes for CASSPGHAPYNEQFF.

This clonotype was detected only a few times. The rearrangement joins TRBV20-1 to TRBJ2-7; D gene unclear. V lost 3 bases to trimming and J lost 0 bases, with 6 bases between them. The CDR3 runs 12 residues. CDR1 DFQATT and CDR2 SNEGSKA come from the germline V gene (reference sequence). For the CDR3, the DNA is TGCAGTGCTAGTGCTACCTCCTACGAGCAGTACTTC. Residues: CSASATSYEQYF.

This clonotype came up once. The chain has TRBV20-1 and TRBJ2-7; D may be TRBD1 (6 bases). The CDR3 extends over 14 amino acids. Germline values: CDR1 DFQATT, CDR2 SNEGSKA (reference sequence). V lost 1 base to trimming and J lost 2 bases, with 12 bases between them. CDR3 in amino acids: CSARARGTTYEQYF. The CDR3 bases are TGCAGTGCTAGAGCCAGGGGTACCACCTACGAGCAGTACTTC.

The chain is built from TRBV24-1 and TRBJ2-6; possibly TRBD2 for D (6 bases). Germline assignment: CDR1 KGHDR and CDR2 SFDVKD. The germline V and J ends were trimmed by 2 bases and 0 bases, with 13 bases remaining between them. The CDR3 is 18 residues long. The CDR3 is CATSDSGGGGSGANVLTF. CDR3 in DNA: TGTGCCACCAGTGATTCTGGGGGAGGCGGCTCTGGGGCCAACGTCCTGACTTTC.

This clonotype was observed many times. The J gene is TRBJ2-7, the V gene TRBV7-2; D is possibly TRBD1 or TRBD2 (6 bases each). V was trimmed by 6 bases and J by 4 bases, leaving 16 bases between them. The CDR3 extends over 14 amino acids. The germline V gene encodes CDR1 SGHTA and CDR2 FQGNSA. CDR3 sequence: CASRIGGPEYEQYF. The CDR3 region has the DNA TGTGCCAGCAGGATAGGGGGGCCAGAATACGAGCAGTACTTC.

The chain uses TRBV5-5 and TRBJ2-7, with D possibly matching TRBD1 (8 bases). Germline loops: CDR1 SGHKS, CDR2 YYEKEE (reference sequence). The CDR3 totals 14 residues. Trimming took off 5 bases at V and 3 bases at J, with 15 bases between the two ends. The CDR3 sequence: CASRVTGDYYEQYF. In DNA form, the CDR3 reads TGTGCCAGCAGAGTGACAGGGGACTACTACGAGCAGTACTTC.

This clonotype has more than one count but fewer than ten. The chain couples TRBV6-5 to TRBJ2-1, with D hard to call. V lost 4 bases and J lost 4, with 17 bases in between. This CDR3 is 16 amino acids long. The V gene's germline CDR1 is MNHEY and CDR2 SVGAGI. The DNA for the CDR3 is TGTGCCAGCAGTTCACATCGACGGTCCGTTTACAATGAGCAGTTCTTC. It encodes CASSSHRRSVYNEQFF.

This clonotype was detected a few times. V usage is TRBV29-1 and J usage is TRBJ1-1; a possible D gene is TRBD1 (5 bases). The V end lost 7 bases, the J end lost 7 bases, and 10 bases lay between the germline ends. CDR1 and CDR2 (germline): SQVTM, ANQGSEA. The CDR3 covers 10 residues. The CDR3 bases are TGCAGCGCCGGGACGGGTGAAGCTTTCTTT. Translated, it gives CSAGTGEAFF.

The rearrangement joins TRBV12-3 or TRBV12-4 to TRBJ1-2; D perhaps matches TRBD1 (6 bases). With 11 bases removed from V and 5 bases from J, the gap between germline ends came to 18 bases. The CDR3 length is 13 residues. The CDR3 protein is CALLPQGRYGYTF. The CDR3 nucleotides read TGTGCCCTTTTACCACAGGGCAGGTATGGCTACACCTTC.

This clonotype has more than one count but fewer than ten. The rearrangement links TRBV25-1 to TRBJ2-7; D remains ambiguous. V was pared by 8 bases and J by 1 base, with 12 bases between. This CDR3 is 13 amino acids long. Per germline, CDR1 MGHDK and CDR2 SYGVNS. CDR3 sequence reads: CASGVTASYEQYF. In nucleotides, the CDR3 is TGTGCCAGCGGGGTGACGGCTTCCTACGAGCAGTACTTC.

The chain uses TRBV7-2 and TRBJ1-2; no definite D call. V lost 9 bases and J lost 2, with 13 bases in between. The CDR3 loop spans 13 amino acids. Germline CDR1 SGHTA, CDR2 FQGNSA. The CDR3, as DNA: TGTGCCAGTAGGGAGACGGGGAACTATGGCTACACCTTC. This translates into CASRETGNYGYTF.

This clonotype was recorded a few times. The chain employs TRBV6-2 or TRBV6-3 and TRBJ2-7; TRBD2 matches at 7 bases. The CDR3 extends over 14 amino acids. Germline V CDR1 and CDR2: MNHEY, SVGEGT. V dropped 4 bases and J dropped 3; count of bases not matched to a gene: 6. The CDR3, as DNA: TGTGCCAGCAGTTTGGTAGCGGGTTACTACGAGCAGTACTTC. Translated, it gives CASSLVAGYYEQYF.

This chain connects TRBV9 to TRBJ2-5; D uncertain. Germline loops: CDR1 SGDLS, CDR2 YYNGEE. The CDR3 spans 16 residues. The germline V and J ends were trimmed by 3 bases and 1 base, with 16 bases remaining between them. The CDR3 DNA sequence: TGTGCCAGCAGCGGCGAAGTATGGCGGCCCCAAGAGACCCAGTACTTC. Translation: CASSGEVWRPQETQYF.

In nucleotides, the CDR3 is TGTGCCAGCAGCTTAGGGGCAGAAGCCTATGGCTACACCTTC. It codes for CASSLGAEAYGYTF. This chain connects TRBV7-9 to TRBJ1-2, with unresolved D. Germline V gene data show CDR1 as SEHNR and CDR2 as FQNEAQ (reference sequence). The V gene lost 1 base and the J gene lost 4 bases, with 10 bases spanning the gap. This CDR3 has 14 residues.

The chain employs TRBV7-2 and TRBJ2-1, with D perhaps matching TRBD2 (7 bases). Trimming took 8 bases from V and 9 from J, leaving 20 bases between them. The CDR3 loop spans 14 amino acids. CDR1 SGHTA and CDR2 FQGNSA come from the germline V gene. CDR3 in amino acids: CASGPAGAQFEQFF. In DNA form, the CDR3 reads TGTGCCAGCGGCCCCGCGGGGGCTCAATTTGAGCAGTTCTTC.

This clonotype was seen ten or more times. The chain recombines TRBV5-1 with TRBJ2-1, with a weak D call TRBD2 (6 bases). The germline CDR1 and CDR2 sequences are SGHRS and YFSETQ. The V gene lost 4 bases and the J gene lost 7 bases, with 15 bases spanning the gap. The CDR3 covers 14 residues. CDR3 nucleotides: TGCGCCAGCAGCCCCACAAGGCGGGAAAATGAGCAGTTCTTC. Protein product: CASSPTRRENEQFF.

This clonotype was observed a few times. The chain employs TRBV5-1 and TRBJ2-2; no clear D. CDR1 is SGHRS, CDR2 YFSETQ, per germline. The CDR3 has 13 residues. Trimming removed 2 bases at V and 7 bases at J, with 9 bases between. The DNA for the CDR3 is TGCGCCAGCAGCTTAAAGGGTGGCGGGGAGCTGTTTTTT. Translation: CASSLKGGGELFF.

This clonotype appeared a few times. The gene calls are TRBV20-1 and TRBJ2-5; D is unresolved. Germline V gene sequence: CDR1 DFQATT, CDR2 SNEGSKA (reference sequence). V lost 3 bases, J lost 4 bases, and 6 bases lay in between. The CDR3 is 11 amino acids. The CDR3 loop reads CSARMGETQYF. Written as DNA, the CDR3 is TGCAGTGCTAGGATGGGAGAGACCCAGTACTTC.

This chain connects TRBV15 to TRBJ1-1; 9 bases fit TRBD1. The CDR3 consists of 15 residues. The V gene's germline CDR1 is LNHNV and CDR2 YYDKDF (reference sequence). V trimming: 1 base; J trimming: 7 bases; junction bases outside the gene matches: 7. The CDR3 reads CATSRVPGTGIEAFF. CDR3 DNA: TGTGCCACCAGCAGAGTCCCCGGGACAGGGATTGAAGCTTTCTTT. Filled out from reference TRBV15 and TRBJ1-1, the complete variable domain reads DAMVIQNPRYQVTQFGKPVTLSCSQTLNHNVMYWYQQKSSQAPKLLFHYYDKDFNNEADTPDNFQSRRPNTSFCFLDIRSPGLGDTAMYLCATSRVPGTGIEAFFGQGTRLTVV.

The CDR3 loop reads CAWSVQNRDRDHNEQFF. DNA for the CDR3: TGTGCCTGGAGTGTACAGAATAGGGACAGGGATCACAATGAGCAGTTCTTC. The chain couples TRBV30 to TRBJ2-1; 9 nucleotides line up with TRBD1. The CDR3 sequence is 17 residues long. Germline CDR1 is GTSNPN and CDR2 is SVGIG (reference sequence). The V and J ends lost 0 bases and 5 bases, in that order; junction bases with no gene match: 11.

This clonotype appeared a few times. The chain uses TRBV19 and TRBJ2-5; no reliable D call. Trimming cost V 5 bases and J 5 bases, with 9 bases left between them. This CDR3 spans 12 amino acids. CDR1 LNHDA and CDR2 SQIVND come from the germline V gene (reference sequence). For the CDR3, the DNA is TGTGCCAGTAGTTTCATACAGGAGACCCAGTACTTC. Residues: CASSFIQETQYF.

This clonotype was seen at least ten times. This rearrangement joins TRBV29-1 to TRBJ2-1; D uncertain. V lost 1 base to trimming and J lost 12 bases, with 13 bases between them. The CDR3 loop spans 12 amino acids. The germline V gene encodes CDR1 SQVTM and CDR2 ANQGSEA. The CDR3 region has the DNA TGCAGCGTTGAAGCCTTTACCCTGGGGCAGTTCTTC. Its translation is CSVEAFTLGQFF.